Presented here are 24 T cell receptor beta chains from one specimen sequenced in a study of T cell responses to AZD1222 COVID-19 vaccine. Produced via immunoSEQ multiplex PCR; TCRdb's table is partial and in-frame only. The table records tens of thousands of clones, approximately 80% of them present only once. The starting material was peripheral blood, obtained 28 days after the second AZD1222 dose. The receptors were gathered from an adult who received the AZD1222 COVID-19 vaccine.

The chain has TRBV29-1 and TRBJ1-2, with D uncertain. The CDR3 runs to 12 residues. Trimming cost V 4 bases and J 2 bases, with 8 bases left between them. The V gene's germline CDR1 is SQVTM and CDR2 ANQGSEA. The CDR3 spells CSVGSPNYGYTF. CDR3 bases: TGCAGCGTTGGGTCGCCCAACTATGGCTACACCTTC.

The rearrangement uses TRBV7-8 and TRBJ1-2; D may be TRBD1 (5 bases). V lost 1 base and J 3 bases, leaving 9 bases between the germline ends. This CDR3 has 14 amino acids. Per germline, CDR1 SGHVS and CDR2 FQNEAQ. The CDR3 sequence is CASSLGGEYYGYTF. Written as DNA, the CDR3 is TGTGCCAGCAGCTTAGGGGGGGAGTACTATGGCTACACCTTC.

The rearrangement joins TRBV28 to TRBJ1-2, with TRBD1 identical over 9 bases. Germline loops: CDR1 MDHEN, CDR2 SYDVKM. The CDR3 has 16 residues. Trimming at V came to 0 bases and at J to 7 bases, leaving 9 bases not matched to a gene. The CDR3 spells CASSLWSTGGYSGYTF. The CDR3 DNA is TGTGCCAGCAGTTTATGGTCGACAGGGGGGTACTCTGGCTACACCTTC.

This chain connects TRBV5-6 to TRBJ2-2; 8 bases line up with TRBD2. Per germline, CDR1 SGHDT and CDR2 YYEEEE. The CDR3 extends over 18 amino acids. Trimming cost V 4 bases and J 4 bases; bases outside gene matches: 15. CDR3 region: CASSPTTGAGGLTGELFF. The CDR3 nucleotides are TGTGCCAGCAGCCCGACGACTGGGGCGGGGGGCCTCACCGGGGAGCTGTTTTTT.

The chain employs TRBV28 and TRBJ2-6, with 10 bases lining up with TRBD2. J was trimmed by 2 bases and V by 5 bases; bases with no gene match: 0. This CDR3 region has 15 residues. The germline V gene encodes CDR1 MDHEN and CDR2 SYDVKM. Written as DNA, the CDR3 is TGTGCCAGCAGTAGCGGGGGGGCTGGGGCCAACGTCCTGACTTTC. It translates to CASSSGGAGANVLTF.

The rearrangement links TRBV9 to TRBJ2-3; D unclear. The germline V and J ends were trimmed by 0 bases and 5 bases, with 13 bases remaining between them. The CDR3 runs to 15 residues. The V gene's germline CDR1 is SGDLS and CDR2 YYNGEE. The CDR3 region is CASSVGGSRLDTQYF. Written as DNA, the CDR3 is TGTGCCAGCAGCGTAGGTGGTTCTCGTTTAGATACGCAGTATTTT. Full variable domain (outside the CDR3, taken from reference TRBV9 and TRBJ2-3): DSGVTQTPKHLITATGQRVTLRCSPRSGDLSVYWYQQSLDQGLQFLIQYYNGEERAKGNILERFSAQQFPDLHSELNLSSLELGDSALYFCASSVGGSRLDTQYFGPGTRLTVL.

The V call is TRBV5-4, the J call TRBJ1-2; 11 bases agree with TRBD1. The germline V gene has CDR1 SGHNT and CDR2 YYREEE (reference sequence). V shed 3 bases, J shed 1 base, and the junction held 5 bases outside the gene matches. The CDR3 has 16 amino acids. CDR3 nucleotide sequence: TGTGCCAGCAGCTCGGACAGGGGGCTCAATAACTATGGCTACACCTTC. Encoded protein: CASSSDRGLNNYGYTF.

This clone is categorized as medium-sized. The chain recombines TRBV6-1 with TRBJ2-7; tentatively, D is TRBD1 or TRBD2 (5 bases each). Germline V gene lookup returns CDR1 MNHNS and CDR2 SASEGT. Trimming removed 2 bases from V and 5 bases from J, with 13 bases in between. The CDR3 has 14 residues. The CDR3 DNA follows: TGTGCCAGCAGTGAATCGAGAGGGGACCACGAGCAGTACTTC. Its protein product is CASSESRGDHEQYF.

This rearrangement joins TRBV29-1 to TRBJ2-3; D is possibly TRBD2 (5 bases). The CDR3 covers 14 residues. In germline, CDR1 is SQVTM, CDR2 ANQGSEA. The germline V and J ends were trimmed by 8 bases and 1 base, with 16 bases remaining between them. Here the CDR3 DNA reads TGCAGCTCCGCGGACTCAAGGGGCACAGATACGCAGTATTTT. It yields the protein CSSADSRGTDTQYF.

This rearrangement joins TRBV12-3 or TRBV12-4 to TRBJ1-6; TRBD1 might be the D (6 bases). The CDR3 runs 13 residues. Trimming took 6 bases from V and 9 from J, leaving 12 bases between them. Written as DNA, the CDR3 is TGTGCCAGCAGCAGTGTCAGGGGTTCACCCCTCCACTTT. Translated: CASSSVRGSPLHF.

The chain has TRBV19 and TRBJ2-7; D remains ambiguous. V was trimmed by 6 bases and J by 0 bases, leaving 21 bases between them. The CDR3 has 17 amino acids. Germline lookup yields CDR1 LNHDA and CDR2 SQIVND (reference sequence). CDR3 amino acids: CASSPKSRRTGSYEQYF. CDR3 in DNA: TGTGCCAGTAGCCCGAAGAGCAGGCGAACGGGCTCCTACGAGCAGTACTTC.

This clone is categorized as medium-sized. This rearrangement joins TRBV11-2 to TRBJ2-1; D is undetermined. Germline V lookup: CDR1 SGHAT, CDR2 FQNNGV. The CDR3 runs 11 residues. V lost 8 bases, J lost 3 bases, and 5 bases lay in between. The chain's CDR3 is CASADYNEQFF. The CDR3 DNA follows: TGTGCCAGCGCGGACTACAATGAGCAGTTCTTC.

CDR3 residues: CASSFSPGGAPDTQYF. The CDR3 region has the DNA TGTGCCAGCAGTTTTAGTCCGGGGGGGGCCCCAGATACGCAGTATTTT. This chain joins TRBV28 and TRBJ2-3; 8 bases are a match to TRBD2. Looked up from germline, CDR1 is MDHEN and CDR2 is SYDVKM. CDR3 length: 16 amino acids. Unmatched junction bases numbered 9, after V lost 3 bases and J lost 4 bases.

The DNA of the CDR3 is TGTGCCAGCAGTGACAGGGTACCTAATGAAAAACTGTTTTTT. This encodes CASSDRVPNEKLFF. This chain links TRBV2 with TRBJ1-4, with D perhaps TRBD1 (5 bases). Germline CDR1 and CDR2: SNHLY and FYNNEI. Trimming removed 3 bases at V and 3 bases at J, with 8 bases between. This CDR3 has 14 amino acids.

V is TRBV6-5 and J is TRBJ2-5; D gene uncertain. Germline CDR1 reads MNHEY; CDR2 reads SVGAGI. CDR3 length equals 14 residues. Trimming left V 6 bases short and J 0 bases short, with 11 bases between. The CDR3 loop reads CASRKTRDQETQYF. CDR3 coding DNA: TGTGCCAGCAGAAAGACTCGAGACCAAGAGACCCAGTACTTC.

There are a few counts of this clone. This chain uses TRBV28 with TRBJ1-6, with D uncertain. This CDR3 is built from 13 residues. Germline CDR1 MDHEN, CDR2 SYDVKM. Trimming removed 10 bases at V and 0 bases at J, with 7 bases between. The CDR3 sequence: CANQDSYNSPLHF. The CDR3 DNA follows: TGTGCCAACCAAGACTCCTATAATTCACCCCTCCACTTT.

The rearrangement uses TRBV7-2 and TRBJ2-7, with 7 bases aligning to TRBD2. There are 15 residues in the CDR3. The junction had 7 bases not matched to a gene; V was cut back by 3 bases and J by 2 bases. The germline CDR1 and CDR2 sequences are SGHTA and FQGNSA. The CDR3 here is CASSFSGVGTYEQYF. CDR3 bases: TGTGCCAGCAGCTTCAGCGGGGTGGGGACCTACGAGCAGTACTTC.

The V call is TRBV5-8, the J call TRBJ1-1, with TRBD1 matching over 8 bases. Germline CDR1 SGHTS, CDR2 YDEGEE. This CDR3 contains 15 residues. V lost 3 bases and J lost 1; bases outside the gene matches: 5. The CDR3 spells CASSSIGQGNTEAFF. CDR3 sequence (DNA): TGTGCCAGCAGCTCAATAGGACAGGGGAACACTGAAGCTTTCTTT.

This clone was observed a few times. The rearrangement joins TRBV5-4 to TRBJ1-6, with D unclear. The length of the CDR3 is 15 residues. V was cut by 1 base and J by 10 bases, with 15 bases left in between. CDR1 and CDR2 from the germline V gene are SGHNT and YYREEE (reference sequence). CDR3 sequence: CASSLKEAGGSPLHF. The CDR3 DNA reads TGTGCCAGCAGCTTGAAGGAGGCAGGCGGCTCACCCCTCCACTTT.

This clone was observed once. CDR3 sequence reads: CASSVGTPGELFF. Written as DNA, the CDR3 is TGTGCCAGCAGTGTTGGGACCCCCGGGGAGCTGTTTTTT. This chain links TRBV12-3 or TRBV12-4 with TRBJ2-2, with D perhaps matching TRBD1 or TRBD2 (5 bases each). This CDR3 spans 13 amino acids. V lost 5 bases and J 6 bases, leaving 10 bases between the germline ends.

The rearrangement uses TRBV9 and TRBJ1-1, with D unresolved. With 7 bases removed from V and 0 bases from J, the gap between germline ends came to 10 bases. Germline CDR1 and CDR2: SGDLS and YYNGEE. This CDR3 is 13 amino acids long. DNA for the CDR3: TGTGCCAGCTGTAGGATAATGAACACTGAAGCTTTCTTT. It codes for CASCRIMNTEAFF.

This clone appeared a few times. The rearrangement links TRBV7-9 to TRBJ2-7, with 7 bases matching TRBD1. The CDR3 length is 16 residues. Germline V gene lookup returns CDR1 SEHNR and CDR2 FQNEAQ (reference sequence). V lost 6 bases to trimming and J lost 2 bases; unmatched junction nucleotides: 13. This CDR3 reads CASRNVFGDSTYEQYF. In DNA form, the CDR3 reads TGTGCCAGCAGGAACGTGTTTGGGGACAGCACCTACGAGCAGTACTTC.

The chain carries TRBV7-9 and TRBJ2-3; D unclear. Germline lookup yields CDR1 SEHNR and CDR2 FQNEAQ (reference sequence). There are 13 residues in the CDR3. The germline V and J ends were trimmed by 1 base and 5 bases, with 7 bases remaining between them. The CDR3 nucleotides are TGTGCCAGCAGCTTAGGAGACGGAGATACGCAGTATTTT. Translated: CASSLGDGDTQYF.

J is TRBJ1-6 and V is TRBV7-2, with D maybe TRBD1 (5 bases). The CDR3 has 14 residues. The V and J ends lost 5 bases and 9 bases respectively, with 14 bases between them. The germline CDR1 and CDR2 sequences are SGHTA and FQGNSA. The CDR3 protein is CASSPRRVFSPLHF. The CDR3 nucleotides read TGTGCCAGCAGCCCTCGCAGGGTTTTTTCACCCCTCCACTTT.